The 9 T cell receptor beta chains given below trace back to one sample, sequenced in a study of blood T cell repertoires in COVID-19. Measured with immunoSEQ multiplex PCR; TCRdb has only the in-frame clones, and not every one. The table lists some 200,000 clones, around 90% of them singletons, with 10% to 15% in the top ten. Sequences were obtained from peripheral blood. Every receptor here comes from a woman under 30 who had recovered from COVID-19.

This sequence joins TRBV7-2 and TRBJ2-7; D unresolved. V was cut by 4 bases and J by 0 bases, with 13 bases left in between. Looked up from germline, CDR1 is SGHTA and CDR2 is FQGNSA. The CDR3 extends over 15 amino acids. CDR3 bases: TGTGCCAGCAGCTCGTCGAGGATACCCTCCTACGAGCAGTACTTC. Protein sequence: CASSSSRIPSYEQYF.

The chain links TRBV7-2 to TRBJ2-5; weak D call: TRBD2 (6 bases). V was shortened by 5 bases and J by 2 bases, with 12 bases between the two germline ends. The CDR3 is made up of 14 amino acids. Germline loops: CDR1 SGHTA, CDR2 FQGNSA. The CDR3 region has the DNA TGTGCCAGCAGCCCAAATGGGGGGCAAGAGACCCAGTACTTC. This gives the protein CASSPNGGQETQYF.

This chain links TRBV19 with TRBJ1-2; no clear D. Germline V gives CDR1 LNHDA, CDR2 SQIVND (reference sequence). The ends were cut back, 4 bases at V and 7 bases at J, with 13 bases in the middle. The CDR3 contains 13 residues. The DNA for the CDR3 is TGTGCCAGTAGTACCGGACTACCTCTTGGCTACACCTTC. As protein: CASSTGLPLGYTF. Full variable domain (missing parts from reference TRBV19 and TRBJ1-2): DGGITQSPKYLFRKEGQNVTLSCEQNLNHDAMYWYRQDPGQGLRLIYYSQIVNDFQKGDIAEGYSVSREKKESFPLTVTSAQKNPTAFYLCASSTGLPLGYTFGSGTRLTVV.

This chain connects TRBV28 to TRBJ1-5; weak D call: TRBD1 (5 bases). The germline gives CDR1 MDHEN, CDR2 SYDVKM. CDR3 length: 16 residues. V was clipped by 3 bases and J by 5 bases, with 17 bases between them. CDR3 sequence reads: CASSFDKDTIDQPQHF. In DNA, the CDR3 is TGTGCCAGCAGTTTTGACAAGGACACAATAGATCAGCCCCAGCATTTT.

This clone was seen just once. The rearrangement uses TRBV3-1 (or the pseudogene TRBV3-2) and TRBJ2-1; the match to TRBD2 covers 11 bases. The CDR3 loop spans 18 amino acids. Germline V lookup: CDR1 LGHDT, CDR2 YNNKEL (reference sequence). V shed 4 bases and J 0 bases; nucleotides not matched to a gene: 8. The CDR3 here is CASSPRLAGLSSYNEQFF. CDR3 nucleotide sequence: TGTGCCAGCAGCCCCCGACTAGCGGGATTGAGCTCCTACAATGAGCAGTTCTTC.

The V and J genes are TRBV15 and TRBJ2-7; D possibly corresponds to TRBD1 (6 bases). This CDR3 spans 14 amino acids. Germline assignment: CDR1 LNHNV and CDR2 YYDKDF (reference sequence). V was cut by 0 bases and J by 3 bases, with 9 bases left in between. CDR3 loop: CATSRDRGFYEQYF. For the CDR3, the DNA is TGTGCCACCAGCAGAGATAGGGGGTTCTACGAGCAGTACTTC.

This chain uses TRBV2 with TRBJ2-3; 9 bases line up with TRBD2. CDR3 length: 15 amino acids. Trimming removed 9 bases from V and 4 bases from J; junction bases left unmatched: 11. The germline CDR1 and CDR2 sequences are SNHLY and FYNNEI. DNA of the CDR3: TGTGCCAGAAATGGGCTAGCGGGATACTCAGATACGCAGTATTTT. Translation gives CARNGLAGYSDTQYF.

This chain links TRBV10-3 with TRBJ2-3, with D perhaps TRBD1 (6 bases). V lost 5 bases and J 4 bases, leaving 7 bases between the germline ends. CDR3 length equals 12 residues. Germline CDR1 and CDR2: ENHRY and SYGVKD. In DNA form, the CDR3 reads TGTGCCATCAGTACAGGGCCAGATACGCAGTATTTT. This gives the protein CAISTGPDTQYF.

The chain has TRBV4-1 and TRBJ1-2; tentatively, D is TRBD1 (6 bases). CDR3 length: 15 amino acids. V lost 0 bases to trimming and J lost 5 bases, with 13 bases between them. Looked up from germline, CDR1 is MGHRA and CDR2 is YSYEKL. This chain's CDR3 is CASSQEGGGRYGYTF. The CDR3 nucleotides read TGCGCCAGCAGCCAAGAGGGCGGGGGGCGTTATGGCTACACCTTC.